The subject of this entry is one T cell receptor (beta chain). This sample stems from a study of blood T cell repertoires in COVID-19. How the authors handled the data: Using reference gene primer amplification, nucleated cell counts were estimated. TCRdb keeps only in-frame clones here, not all; method: immunoSEQ multiplex PCR. The DNA gave D and trimming, while V, J and clone size come from that table. The sample consists of around 100,000 clones, roughly 86% of them appearing once. The CDR3 is 18 residues long. With 5 bases clipped from V and 1 base from J, the junction kept 11 bases outside the gene matches. CDR1 and CDR2 (germline): SGHVS, FQNEAQ.

The sample taken for sequencing was peripheral blood. The J gene is TRBJ2-1, the V gene TRBV7-8; 10 bases line up with TRBD2. This receptor was identified in a woman in her thirties with acute or convalescent COVID-19. In DNA form, the CDR3 reads TGTGCCAGCAGCACCCCCGCTGGGACTAGCGTATCCTACAATGAGCAGTTCTTC. This translates into CASSTPAGTSVSYNEQFF.